Presented here are 8 T cell receptor beta chains from one specimen sequenced in a study of CD8+CD57+ T cells in acquired aplastic anemia (dated by TCRdb to 2016 to 2018). TCRdb records Illumina HiSeq 2000 as the sequencer. Profiling of TCR beta VDJ combinations and CDR3 sequences used genomic DNA as the template. The public reads were quality trimmed at Q25 with fastp and then assembled into clones with MiXCR by TCRdb, keeping productive beta chains. A single entry per CDR3 protein holds the most common genes and DNA from its merged rows. Within this sample are around 180,000 distinct CDR3 sequences, with 55% to 70% of them counted one time only. The ten biggest clones cover 45% to 55% of the sample. The sequenced sample consisted of sorted CD4+, CD8+, or CD8+CD57+ T cells (not recorded which) from PBMCs. All receptors come from a human donor in good health.

This clonotype was observed once. The rearrangement links TRBV20-1 to TRBJ1-1, with 7 positions matching TRBD1. The CDR3 totals 14 residues. Germline V lookup: CDR1 DFQATT, CDR2 SNEGSKA (reference sequence). V lost 1 base to trimming and J lost 1 base; unmatched junction nucleotides: 3. CDR3 DNA sequence: TGCAGTGCTAGAGCTGGGACAGCGAACACTGAAGCTTTCTTT. It translates to CSARAGTANTEAFF.

V is TRBV7-2 and J is TRBJ1-3; no definite D call. CDR3 size: 16 residues. The V end lost 2 bases, the J end lost 0 bases, and 11 bases lay between the germline ends. Germline CDR1 and CDR2: SGHTA and FQGNSA. DNA of the CDR3: TGTGCCAGCAGCTTAAATTCAGTTTTCTCTGGAAACACCATATATTTT. Its translation is CASSLNSVFSGNTIYF.

DNA of the CDR3: TGTGCCAGCAGCGTGGACAGCTCTGGAAACACCATATATTTT. Protein product: CASSVDSSGNTIYF. This chain joins TRBV7-8 and TRBJ1-3; a possible D gene is TRBD1 (6 bases). The CDR3 contains 14 residues. Germline V gives CDR1 SGHVS, CDR2 FQNEAQ. Trimming removed 5 bases at V and 0 bases at J, with 8 bases between.

Comments on this clonotype: A much larger clonotype is one base distant, so this may be a read error. The chain is built from TRBV6-1 and TRBJ2-7, with D possibly being TRBD1 (5 bases). CDR3 length equals 13 residues. Germline values: CDR1 MNHNS, CDR2 SASEGT. Trimming cost V 5 bases and J 5 bases, with 13 bases left between them. The CDR3 DNA is TGTGCCAGCAGTTACTTTGGGGCCCACGAGCAGTACTTC. Amino acid sequence: CASSYFGAHEQYF.

This chain joins TRBV5-1 and TRBJ1-1; D unclear. The V end was cut by 1 base, the J end by 1 base, with 5 bases between. The germline gives CDR1 SGHRS, CDR2 YFSETQ. This CDR3 spans 13 amino acids. Here the CDR3 reads CASSLSQNTEAFF. The DNA of the CDR3 is TGCGCCAGCAGCTTGTCACAGAACACTGAAGCTTTCTTT.

The rearrangement uses TRBV11-1 and TRBJ2-5; 8 bases line up with TRBD1. Per the germline V gene, CDR1 is SGHAT and CDR2 is FQDESV (reference sequence). Trimming at V came to 9 bases and at J to 7 bases, leaving 16 bases not matched to a gene. The CDR3 loop spans 15 amino acids. The CDR3 nucleotides read TGTGCCAGAGATCCGGACAGGGCCCAGGGGGGGACCCAGTACTTC. It codes for CARDPDRAQGGTQYF.

This clonotype has a count of ten or more. The gene calls are TRBV20-1 and TRBJ2-7; 7 bases are a match to TRBD2. CDR3 length equals 14 residues. Germline V gives CDR1 DFQATT, CDR2 SNEGSKA (reference sequence). Trimming removed 3 bases from V and 5 bases from J; junction bases left unmatched: 10. CDR3 residues: CSASLTSVHHEQYF. DNA for the CDR3: TGCAGTGCTAGCCTAACTAGCGTTCACCACGAGCAGTACTTC.

About this clonotype itself: A much larger clonotype is one base distant, so this may be a read error. The rearrangement links TRBV4-2 to TRBJ2-1, with 7 nucleotides matching TRBD1. The germline V gene has CDR1 LGHNA and CDR2 YNFKEQ. This CDR3 has 14 residues. The junction had 8 bases not matched to a gene; V was cut back by 3 bases and J by 9 bases. The CDR3 reads CASSHPDRDGEQFF. The CDR3 nucleotides read TGTGCCAGCAGCCACCCTGACAGGGACGGTGAGCAGTTCTTC.